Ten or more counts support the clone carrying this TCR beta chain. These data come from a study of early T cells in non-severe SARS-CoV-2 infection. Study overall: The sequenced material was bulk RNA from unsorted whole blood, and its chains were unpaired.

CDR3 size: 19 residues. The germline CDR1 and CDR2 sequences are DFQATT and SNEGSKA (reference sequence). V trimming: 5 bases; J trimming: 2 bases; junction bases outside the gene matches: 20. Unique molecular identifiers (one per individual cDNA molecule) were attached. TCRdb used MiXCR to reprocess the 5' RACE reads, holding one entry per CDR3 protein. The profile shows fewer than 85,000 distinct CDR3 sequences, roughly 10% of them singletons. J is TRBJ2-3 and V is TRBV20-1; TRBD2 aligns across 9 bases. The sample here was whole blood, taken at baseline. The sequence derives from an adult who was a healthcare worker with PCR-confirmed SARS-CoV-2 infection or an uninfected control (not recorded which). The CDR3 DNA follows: TGCAGTGCTTATAGCGGGGGAGCAACCTCGTCCTTAAACACAGATACGCAGTATTTT. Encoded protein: CSAYSGGATSSLNTDTQYF.